The present entry profiles one T cell receptor (beta chain) with its context. This sample is part of a study of technical replicates of blood from a few donors. The data were produced by immunoSEQ multiplex PCR, yet TCRdb's version contains in-frame clones alone and is incomplete. This table holds tens of thousands of clones, roughly 96% found once. This TCR was sampled from a human donor in good health. Sequenced: T cells isolated from PBMCs.

This chain's CDR3 is CASSLSYTEAFF. The DNA of the CDR3 is TGTGCCAGCAGCTTATCTTACACTGAAGCTTTCTTT. This sequence joins TRBV11-2 and TRBJ1-1; D is unclear. The CDR3 totals 12 residues. The germline V gene encodes CDR1 SGHAT and CDR2 FQNNGV. Trimming took 2 bases from V and 3 from J, leaving 4 bases between them.